The rows below give T cell receptor beta chains drawn from one sample of a study of blood T cell repertoires in COVID-19. Method: immunoSEQ multiplex PCR; TCRdb's copy keeps in-frame clones and lacks some. The repertoire holds about 400,000 clones, with roughly 90% as singletons. Sequencing was performed on peripheral blood. The receptor source for this set is a man aged 35-49 years with acute or convalescent COVID-19. The CDR3 runs from the conserved cysteine through the conserved F or W. The D gene is left open where the match is weak. Where a row states a size, it is once, few, many or the class of an expanded clone; other rows omit it.

len	j_gene	v_gene	d_gene	abundance	CDR3nt	CDR3aa
16	TRBJ2-1	TRBV5-1	TRBD2	few	TGCGCCAGCAGCTTGATCGGCGGGAGTTCTCACAATGAGCAGTTCTTC	CASSLIGGSSHNEQFF
17	TRBJ2-1	TRBV18	TRBD2	NA	TGTGCCAGCTCACCACCCCCCGGGCGGGGGGCCCACAATGAGCAGTTCTTC	CASSPPPGRGAHNEQFF
18	TRBJ2-5	TRBV23-1	TRBD2	NA	TGCGCCAGCAGTCAATCGGCTAGCGGGGGCCAGATACAAGAGACCCAGTACTTC	CASSQSASGGQIQETQYF
15	TRBJ1-3	TRBV14	TRBD1	NA	TGTGCCAGCAGCGAACAGGGGGCAACTGGAAACACCATATATTTT	CASSEQGATGNTIYF
16	TRBJ2-2	TRBV6-4	NA	once	TGTGCCAGCAGTGCATTGTTTTCCGGGAACACCGGGGAGCTGTTTTTT	CASSALFSGNTGELFF
14	TRBJ1-4	TRBV5-1	TRBD1	NA	TGCGCCAGCAGCTCCGGGACAGGGGGGGAAAAACTGTTTTTT	CASSSGTGGEKLFF
14	TRBJ2-7	TRBV18	TRBD2	NA	TGTGCCAGCTCACCACAGCGGGGGCCGGAGGAGCAGTACTTC	CASSPQRGPEEQYF
14	TRBJ1-2	TRBV10-3	TRBD1	once	TGTGCCATCAGCGGGACAGGGCCGGAGTATGGCTACACCTTC	CAISGTGPEYGYTF
13	TRBJ1-3	TRBV27	NA	NA	TGTGCCAGCAGTTTGTCTTCTGGAAACACCATATATTTT	CASSLSSGNTIYF
13	TRBJ2-1	TRBV6-5	NA	NA	TGTGCCAGCATGGACGGGACACCTTCTGAGCAGTTCTTC	CASMDGTPSEQFF
17	TRBJ2-1	TRBV7-9	TRBD1	NA	TGTGCCAGCAGCTTAGGACTCGGGACAGTAATCTTCAATGAGCAGTTCTTC	CASSLGLGTVIFNEQFF
13	TRBJ2-2	TRBV5-1	NA	once	TGCGCCAGCAGCTTGGCGCGGACCGGGGAGCTGTTTTTT	CASSLARTGELFF
13	TRBJ1-2	TRBV11-2	NA	NA	TGTGCCAGCAGCTTACCCAGGGGTCCTGGCTACACCTTC	CASSLPRGPGYTF
15	TRBJ2-2	TRBV2	TRBD2	NA	TGTGCCAGCAGTGGGACTAGCGGGTACACCGGGGAGCTGTTTTTT	CASSGTSGYTGELFF
14	TRBJ1-5	TRBV6-1	NA	NA	TGTGCCAGCAGTGAACAGGGGACAAATCAGCCCCAGCATTTT	CASSEQGTNQPQHF
15	TRBJ2-7	TRBV7-2	TRBD1	NA	TGTGCCAGCAGCTTAGTGCAGGGGGTCTTCTACGAGCAGTACTTC	CASSLVQGVFYEQYF
13	TRBJ1-2	TRBV27	NA	NA	TGTGCCAGCAGTTTACGGGGAGGGTATGGCTACACCTTC	CASSLRGGYGYTF
16	TRBJ2-2	TRBV18	TRBD2	NA	TGTGCCAGCTCACTCAGGACTAGCGGGAGCCCCGGGGAGCTGTTTTTT	CASSLRTSGSPGELFF
15	TRBJ1-6	TRBV20-1	TRBD1	NA	TGCAGTGCTAGTGCACAGGGGCTCTATAATTCACCCCTCCACTTT	CSASAQGLYNSPLHF
19	TRBJ2-2	TRBV6-2/TRBV6-3	TRBD1	NA	TGTGCCAGCAGTCGCCGGGACAGGGAGTGGGTAGCGAACACCGGGGAGCTGTTTTTT	CASSRRDREWVANTGELFF
15	TRBJ1-3	TRBV14	NA	once	TGTGCCAGCAGTACCGCGGGTAGCTCTGGAAACACCATATATTTT	CASSTAGSSGNTIYF
13	TRBJ1-6	TRBV28	NA	NA	TGTGCCGGAGGGGAGGGCTGGGGTTCACCCCTCCACTTT	CAGGEGWGSPLHF
15	TRBJ2-1	TRBV27	TRBD2	NA	TGTGCCAGCAGTTTAATCGGGCGGGGGGGGGATGAGCAGTTCTTC	CASSLIGRGGDEQFF
17	TRBJ2-6	TRBV3-1/TRBV3-2	NA	NA	TGTGCCAGCAGCCTAACACCAACCTCCTCTGGGGCCAACGTCCTGACTTTC	CASSLTPTSSGANVLTF
14	TRBJ2-7	TRBV7-2	NA	NA	TGTGCCAGCAGCCCCCAATCAGGGGAGGGCGAGCAGTACTTC	CASSPQSGEGEQYF
14	TRBJ2-7	TRBV5-1	TRBD2	NA	TGCGCCAGCAGTATTAGCGGGAGGACCTACGAGCAGTACTTC	CASSISGRTYEQYF
15	TRBJ1-4	TRBV7-2	NA	NA	TGTGCCAGCAGCCTAACAGGGACGACAAATGAAAAACTGTTTTTT	CASSLTGTTNEKLFF
14	TRBJ2-7	TRBV10-1	TRBD1	once	TGCGCCAGCAGTGAAGGACAGGGTACCTACGAGCAGTACTTC	CASSEGQGTYEQYF
14	TRBJ1-6	TRBV18	NA	NA	TGTGCCAGCTCCAATAAAGGGGTGGATTCACCCCTCCACTTT	CASSNKGVDSPLHF